The 12 T cell receptor beta chains given below trace back to one sample, sequenced in a study of blood T cells in healthy people across ages. For the second PCR, which ran for roughly 6 to 12 cycles, a sample-barcoded 5' primer and a J-beta primer mix were used. MiXCR was run by TCRdb on the 5' RACE reads, yielding one entry per CDR3 protein. The data hold approximately 1,700,000 distinct CDR3 sequences, with more than 35% observed a single time. Sequenced sample: blood. These receptors were obtained from a human donor in good health.

V gene TRBV24-1 combines with J gene TRBJ2-5, with no clear D. The CDR3 is 16 amino acids. Trimming removed 3 bases from V and 5 bases from J, with 18 bases in between. CDR1 is KGHDR and CDR2 is SFDVKD in the germline V gene. CDR3 coding DNA: TGTGCCACCAGTGATCCCTCCGGGTCGCGATTGGAGACCCAGTACTTC. This encodes CATSDPSGSRLETQYF.

This clonotype was detected only a few times. The V gene is TRBV20-1, the J gene TRBJ2-7, with 9 positions matching TRBD1. The germline gives CDR1 DFQATT, CDR2 SNEGSKA (reference sequence). V dropped 6 bases and J dropped 1; count of bases not matched to a gene: 7. The CDR3 length is 14 residues. The CDR3 loop is CSATGGGRSYEQYF. In DNA form, the CDR3 reads TGCAGTGCGACAGGGGGGGGGAGATCCTACGAGCAGTACTTC.

The rearrangement links TRBV7-2 to TRBJ1-5, with 10 bases matching TRBD1. This CDR3 is built from 14 residues. With 1 base clipped from V and 14 bases from J, the junction kept 8 bases outside the gene matches. Germline assignment: CDR1 SGHTA and CDR2 FQGNSA. The CDR3: CASSLGLRQGAKHF. CDR3 sequence (DNA): TGTGCCAGCAGCTTAGGCCTTCGACAGGGGGCGAAGCATTTT.

The rearrangement uses TRBV29-1 and TRBJ2-2, with D possibly called TRBD1 or TRBD2 (7 bases each). Germline V gene lookup returns CDR1 SQVTM and CDR2 ANQGSEA. CDR3 length: 13 residues. With 5 bases removed from V and 6 bases from J, the gap between germline ends came to 13 bases. The CDR3 nucleotides read TGCAGCGTTCGACAGGGAGGGCCCGGGGAGCTGTTTTTT. It is translated as CSVRQGGPGELFF.

The chain recombines TRBV15 with TRBJ2-3, with 8 positions matching TRBD2. The germline V gene encodes CDR1 LNHNV and CDR2 YYDKDF (reference sequence). The CDR3 runs to 15 residues. V lost 3 bases, J lost 10 bases, and 12 bases stayed unmatched. This CDR3 reads CATSREAGAYLAQYF. CDR3 nucleotide sequence: TGTGCCACCAGCAGGGAAGCGGGGGCCTACCTAGCGCAGTATTTT.

DNA of the CDR3: TGTGCCAGCCCCCTACAGAGTGCTAGCACAGATACGCAGTATTTT. Translation gives CASPLQSASTDTQYF. The chain is built from TRBV2 and TRBJ2-3; unclear D gene. V shed 8 bases and J shed 0 bases, with 15 bases lying between them. The CDR3 sequence is 15 residues long. Germline V gives CDR1 SNHLY, CDR2 FYNNEI.

This clonotype was detected a few times. CDR3 nucleotides: TGTGCCAGCAGTTTAATACAGCGCTCCTACGAGCAGTACTTC. This encodes CASSLIQRSYEQYF. This chain links TRBV28 with TRBJ2-7; D call uncertain. The ends were cut back, 2 bases at V and 0 bases at J, with 8 bases in the middle. Germline V CDR1 and CDR2: MDHEN, SYDVKM. The CDR3 consists of 14 residues.

V is TRBV7-6 and J is TRBJ2-1; D not certain. Trimming took 1 base from V and 6 from J, leaving 7 bases between them. The CDR3 is made up of 13 amino acids. CDR1 is SGHVS and CDR2 is FNYEAQ in the germline V gene. The CDR3 bases are TGTGCCAGCAGCTTAGAGGCCTTCAATGAGCAGTTCTTC. Protein product: CASSLEAFNEQFF.

The chain recombines TRBV12-3 or TRBV12-4 with TRBJ2-3; no clear D. The length of the CDR3 is 13 residues. V shed 3 bases and J shed 4 bases, with 8 bases lying between them. The CDR3 loop reads CASSFSQSDTQYF. The CDR3 bases are TGTGCCAGCAGTTTTTCTCAATCAGATACGCAGTATTTT.

The chain employs TRBV7-2 and TRBJ2-5, with D perhaps matching TRBD2 (7 bases). Germline V lookup: CDR1 SGHTA, CDR2 FQGNSA. The V end was cut by 8 bases, the J end by 5 bases, with 15 bases between. The CDR3 covers 13 residues. CDR3 sequence: CASCGGFGETQYF. The CDR3 nucleotides read TGTGCCAGCTGCGGGGGCTTTGGGGAGACCCAGTACTTC.

This sequence joins TRBV10-3 and TRBJ2-7; the D is unclear. The V end was cut by 8 bases, the J end by 9 bases, with 35 bases between. Germline V lookup: CDR1 ENHRY, CDR2 SYGVKD. The CDR3 runs to 18 residues. CDR3 in amino acids: CAIAKNLLEADRATVQYF. The CDR3 bases are TGTGCCATCGCCAAAAACCTATTAGAGGCAGATCGTGCTACAGTGCAGTACTTC.

This chain joins TRBV7-2 and TRBJ1-1; D gene uncertain. Trimming cost V 4 bases and J 5 bases, with 17 bases left between them. There are 15 residues in the CDR3. Germline-derived CDR1 and CDR2 are SGHTA and FQGNSA. The CDR3 here is CASSSSSETRTEAFF. The CDR3 region has the DNA TGTGCCAGCAGCTCTTCCAGTGAGACCCGGACTGAAGCTTTCTTT. Based on the CDR3 plus reference TRBV7-2 and TRBJ1-1, the full variable domain is GAGVSQSPSNKVTEKGKDVELRCDPISGHTALYWYRQSLGQGLEFLIYFQGNSAPDKSGLPSDRFSAERTGGSVSTLTIQRTQQEDSAVYLCASSSSSETRTEAFFGQGTRLTVV.